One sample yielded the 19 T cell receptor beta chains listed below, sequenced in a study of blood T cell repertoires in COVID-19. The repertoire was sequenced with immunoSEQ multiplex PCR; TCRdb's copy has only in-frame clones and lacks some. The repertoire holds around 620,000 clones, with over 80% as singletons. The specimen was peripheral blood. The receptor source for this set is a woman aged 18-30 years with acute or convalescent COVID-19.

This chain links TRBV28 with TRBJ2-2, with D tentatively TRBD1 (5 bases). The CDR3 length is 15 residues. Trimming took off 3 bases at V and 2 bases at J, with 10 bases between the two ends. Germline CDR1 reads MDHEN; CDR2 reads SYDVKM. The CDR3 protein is CASSFGAFNTGELFF. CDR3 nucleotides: TGTGCCAGCAGTTTTGGGGCCTTCAACACCGGGGAGCTGTTTTTT.

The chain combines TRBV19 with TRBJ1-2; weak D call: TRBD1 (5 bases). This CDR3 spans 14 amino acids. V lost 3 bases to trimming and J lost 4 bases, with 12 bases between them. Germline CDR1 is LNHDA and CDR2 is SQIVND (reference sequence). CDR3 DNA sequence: TGTGCCAGTAGTATGTTAGACAGCTTCTATGGCTACACCTTC. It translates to CASSMLDSFYGYTF.

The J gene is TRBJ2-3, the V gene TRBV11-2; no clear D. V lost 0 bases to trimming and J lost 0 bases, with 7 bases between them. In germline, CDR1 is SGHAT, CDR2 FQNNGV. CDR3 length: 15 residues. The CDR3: CASSLDLYSTDTQYF. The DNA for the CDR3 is TGTGCCAGCAGCTTAGATTTGTATAGCACAGATACGCAGTATTTT. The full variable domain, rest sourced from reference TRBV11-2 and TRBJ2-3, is EAGVAQSPRYKIIEKRQSVAFWCNPISGHATLYWYQQILGQGPKLLIQFQNNGVVDDSQLPKDRFSAERLKGVDSTLKIQPAKLEDSAVYLCASSLDLYSTDTQYFGPGTRLTVL.

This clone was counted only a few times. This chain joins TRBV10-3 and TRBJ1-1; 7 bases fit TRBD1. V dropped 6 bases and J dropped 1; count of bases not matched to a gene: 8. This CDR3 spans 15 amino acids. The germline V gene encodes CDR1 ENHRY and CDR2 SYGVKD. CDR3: CAISKETGSNTEAFF. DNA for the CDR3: TGTGCCATCAGCAAGGAGACAGGGTCGAACACTGAAGCTTTCTTT.

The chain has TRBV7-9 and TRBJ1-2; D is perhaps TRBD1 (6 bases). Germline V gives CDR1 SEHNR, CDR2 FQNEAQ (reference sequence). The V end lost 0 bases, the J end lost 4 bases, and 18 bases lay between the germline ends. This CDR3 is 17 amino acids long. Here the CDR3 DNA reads TGTGCCAGCAGCTTAGCCCTGTCCCCGACAGGCCTCTATGGCTACACCTTC. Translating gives CASSLALSPTGLYGYTF.

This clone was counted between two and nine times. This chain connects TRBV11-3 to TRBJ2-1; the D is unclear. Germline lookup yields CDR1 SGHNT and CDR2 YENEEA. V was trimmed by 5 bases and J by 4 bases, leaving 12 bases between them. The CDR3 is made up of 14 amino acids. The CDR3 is CASSQNGLYNEQFF. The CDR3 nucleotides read TGTGCCAGCAGCCAAAATGGGCTTTACAATGAGCAGTTCTTC.

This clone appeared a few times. The CDR3 loop is CASSDGGGGTYNEQFF. The CDR3, as DNA: TGTGCCAGCAGTGATGGGGGCGGGGGTACCTACAATGAGCAGTTCTTC. The gene calls are TRBV6-4 and TRBJ2-1; tentative D call: TRBD2 (7 bases). CDR1 is MRHNA, CDR2 SNTAGT, per germline. The CDR3 is 16 amino acids. Trimming shortened V by 3 bases and J by 2 bases, and 14 bases separated the two germline ends.

The CDR3 protein is CASSYSGRNQPQHF. CDR3 nucleotide sequence: TGTGCCAGCAGTTACTCGGGCCGAAATCAGCCCCAGCATTTT. The J gene is TRBJ1-5, the V gene TRBV6-5; D ambiguous. The CDR3 is 14 amino acids. Looked up from germline, CDR1 is MNHEY and CDR2 is SVGAGI. Trimming removed 0 bases at V and 4 bases at J, with 7 bases between.

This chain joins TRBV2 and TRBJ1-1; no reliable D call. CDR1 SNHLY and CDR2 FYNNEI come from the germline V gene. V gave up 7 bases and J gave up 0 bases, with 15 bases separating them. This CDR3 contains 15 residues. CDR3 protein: CASIQRVGMNTEAFF. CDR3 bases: TGTGCCAGCATCCAGAGGGTCGGAATGAACACTGAAGCTTTCTTT.

Written as DNA, the CDR3 is TGTGCCAGCAGCTTGTTCGGGGGGCAAAGTGAGCAGTTCTTC. Translated: CASSLFGGQSEQFF. V is TRBV11-2 and J is TRBJ2-1; D is perhaps TRBD2 (7 bases). From germline, CDR1 is SGHAT and CDR2 FQNNGV. V was cut by 3 bases and J by 9 bases, with 15 bases left in between. There are 14 residues in the CDR3.

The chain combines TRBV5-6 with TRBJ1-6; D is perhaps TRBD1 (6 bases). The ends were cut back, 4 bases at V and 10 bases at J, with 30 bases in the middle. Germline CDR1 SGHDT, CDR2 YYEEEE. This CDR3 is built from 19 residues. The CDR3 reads CASSVQGKGTWLRSSPLHF. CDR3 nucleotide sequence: TGTGCCAGCAGCGTACAGGGAAAAGGCACCTGGTTGCGTAGCTCACCCCTCCACTTT.

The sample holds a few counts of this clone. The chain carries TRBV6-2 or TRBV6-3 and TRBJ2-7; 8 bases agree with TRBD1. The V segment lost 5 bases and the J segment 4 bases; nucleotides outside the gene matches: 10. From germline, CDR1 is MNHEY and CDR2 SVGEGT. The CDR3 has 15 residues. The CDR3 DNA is TGTGCCAGCAGTGACCGGACAGGGTGGGGTTACGAGCAGTACTTC. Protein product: CASSDRTGWGYEQYF.

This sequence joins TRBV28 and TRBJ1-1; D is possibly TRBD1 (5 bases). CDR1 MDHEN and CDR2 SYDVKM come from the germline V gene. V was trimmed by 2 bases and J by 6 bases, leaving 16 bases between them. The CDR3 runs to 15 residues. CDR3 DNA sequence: TGTGCCAGCAGTTTAGCCCCGGGGGTGCAGGCTGAAGCTTTCTTT. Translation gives CASSLAPGVQAEAFF. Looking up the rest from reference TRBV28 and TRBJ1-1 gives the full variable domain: DVKVTQSSRYLVKRTGEKVFLECVQDMDHENMFWYRQDPGLGLRLIYFSYDVKMKEKGDIPEGYSVSREKKERFSLILESASTNQTSMYLCASSLAPGVQAEAFFGQGTRLTVV.

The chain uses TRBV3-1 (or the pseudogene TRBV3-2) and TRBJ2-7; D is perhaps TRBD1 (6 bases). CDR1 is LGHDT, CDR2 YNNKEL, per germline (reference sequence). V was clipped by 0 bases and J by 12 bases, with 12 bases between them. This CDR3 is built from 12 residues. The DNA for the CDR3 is TGTGCCAGCAGCCAAGACGGACAGAGGGGGTACTTC. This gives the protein CASSQDGQRGYF.

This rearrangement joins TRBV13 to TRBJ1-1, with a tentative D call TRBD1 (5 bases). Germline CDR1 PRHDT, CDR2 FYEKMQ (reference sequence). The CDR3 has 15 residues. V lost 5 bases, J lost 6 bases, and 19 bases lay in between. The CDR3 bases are TGTGCCAGCAGCGCCACTGGCCCGGGGGAGCCTGAAGCTTTCTTT. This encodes CASSATGPGEPEAFF.

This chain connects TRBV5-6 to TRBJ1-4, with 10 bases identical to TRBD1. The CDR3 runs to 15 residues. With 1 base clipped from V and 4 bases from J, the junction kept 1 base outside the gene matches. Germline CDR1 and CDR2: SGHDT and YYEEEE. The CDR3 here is CASSLRTGGNEKLFF. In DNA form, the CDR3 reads TGTGCCAGCAGCTTGAGGACAGGGGGTAATGAAAAACTGTTTTTT.

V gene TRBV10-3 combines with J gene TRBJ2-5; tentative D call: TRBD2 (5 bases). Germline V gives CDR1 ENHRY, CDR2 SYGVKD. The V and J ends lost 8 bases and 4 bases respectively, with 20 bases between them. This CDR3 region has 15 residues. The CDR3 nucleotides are TGTGCCATCTCGGGGATGAACGGGGATTTAGAGACCCAGTACTTC. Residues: CAISGMNGDLETQYF.

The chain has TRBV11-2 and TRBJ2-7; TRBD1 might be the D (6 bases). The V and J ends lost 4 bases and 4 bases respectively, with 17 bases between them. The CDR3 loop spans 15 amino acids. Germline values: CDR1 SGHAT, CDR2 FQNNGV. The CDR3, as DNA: TGTGCCAGCAGCTCCCGACAGGAGAAAATGTACGAGCAGTACTTC. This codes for CASSSRQEKMYEQYF.

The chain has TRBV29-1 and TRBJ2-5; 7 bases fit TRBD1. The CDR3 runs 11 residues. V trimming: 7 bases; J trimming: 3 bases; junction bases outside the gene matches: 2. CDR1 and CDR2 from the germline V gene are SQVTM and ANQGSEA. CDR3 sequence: CSGGTEETQYF. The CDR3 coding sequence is TGCAGCGGTGGGACAGAAGAGACCCAGTACTTC.